This T cell receptor (beta chain) was sequenced in a study of beta chain features in type 1 diabetes. Points from the study as a whole: Cells expressing TCR highly could be over-represented by cDNA sequencing.

From germline, CDR1 is MNHNS and CDR2 SASEGT. V shed 6 bases, J shed 0 bases, and the junction held 7 bases outside the gene matches. CDR3 length: 15 residues. This clone occurred a few times. Its specificity is not known. Via the markers CD45RO/CCR7/CD25/CD127/CD95/CD27, stem cell-like memory, regulatory, central memory and naive CD4+ cells were sorted. Expressed TCRB transcripts were sequenced, since all the RNA that had been isolated was reverse transcribed. TCRdb keeps only in-frame clones here, not all; method: immunoSEQ multiplex PCR. Of under 250,000 clones listed, about a tenth are singletons. The source of this sequence is a man aged 18-30 years in good health. The chain couples TRBV6-1 to TRBJ2-7, with 8 bases identical to TRBD1. The specimen sequenced was central memory CD4+ T cells from blood. Written as DNA, the CDR3 is TGTGCCAGCAGAAAGGGACAGGTCAGCTCCTACGAGCAGTACTTC. Amino acids: CASRKGQVSSYEQYF.